The 19 T cell receptor beta chains below were found in one sample sequenced in a study of CD8 T cells in Susac syndrome. The RNA input was about 0.45 to 1 ug, and it was reverse transcribed with random hexamers. TCRdb recomputed calls from the immunoSEQ multiplex PCR reads with MiXCR, one row per CDR3 protein. This sample carries some 300,000 distinct CDR3 sequences, about 91% of them seen once, and the ten largest clones take less than 0.2%. The sequenced sample consisted of CD8+ T cells from PBMCs. All receptors derive from a human donor with multiple sclerosis.

The rearrangement links TRBV7-9 to TRBJ1-2; D gene unclear. This CDR3 has 16 residues. Germline loops: CDR1 SEHNR, CDR2 FQNEAQ (reference sequence). The germline V and J ends were trimmed by 0 bases and 0 bases, with 11 bases remaining between them. The CDR3 bases are TGTGCCAGCAGCTTAGCCATGGCAGCTTCTAACTATGGCTACACCTTC. Translation: CASSLAMAASNYGYTF.

The chain couples TRBV29-1 to TRBJ2-6; 8 nucleotides line up with TRBD2. The length of the CDR3 is 16 residues. CDR1 is SQVTM, CDR2 ANQGSEA, per germline. V trimming: 6 bases; J trimming: 0 bases; junction bases outside the gene matches: 7. As DNA, the CDR3 is TGCAGCGTGGCCCCCGGGGGGGCCTCTGGGGCCAACGTCCTGACTTTC. Protein product: CSVAPGGASGANVLTF. The full variable domain, in which reference TRBV29-1 and TRBJ2-6 provide the parts outside the CDR3, is SAVISQKPSRDICQRGTSLTIQCQVDSQVTMMFWYRQQPGQSLTLIATANQGSEATYESGFVIDKFPISRPNLTFSTLTVSNMSPEDSSIYLCSVAPGGASGANVLTFGAGSRLTVL.

J is TRBJ2-2 and V is TRBV6-1; 11 bases map to TRBD2. The germline V gene has CDR1 MNHNS and CDR2 SASEGT. The CDR3 contains 16 residues. V lost 6 bases to trimming and J lost 6 bases; unmatched junction nucleotides: 9. DNA of the CDR3: TGTGCCAGCAGATCCGGGACTAGCGGACCTGCCGGGGAGCTGTTTTTT. The encoded protein is CASRSGTSGPAGELFF.

V and J are TRBV12-3 or TRBV12-4 and TRBJ2-4, with D perhaps matching TRBD1 or TRBD2 (5 bases each). The V end lost 4 bases, the J end lost 9 bases, and 13 bases lay between the germline ends. This CDR3 has 13 residues. This chain's CDR3 is CASSSGPAAIQYF. In nucleotides, the CDR3 is TGTGCCAGCAGTTCGGGACCGGCGGCCATTCAGTACTTC.

V and J are TRBV7-2 and TRBJ2-1; D unclear. Germline lookup yields CDR1 SGHTA and CDR2 FQGNSA. The V end was cut by 5 bases, the J end by 10 bases, with 12 bases between. This CDR3 region has 12 residues. The CDR3 coding sequence is TGTGCCAGCAGCCCACCAAACCGGGAGCAGTTCTTC. Protein sequence: CASSPPNREQFF.

This chain links TRBV19 with TRBJ1-2, with D perhaps matching TRBD1 (6 bases). Germline V gene data show CDR1 as LNHDA and CDR2 as SQIVND (reference sequence). Trimming left V 7 bases short and J 2 bases short, with 11 bases between. This CDR3 has 13 amino acids. For the CDR3, the DNA is TGTGCCAGTACGAAGGGGGGGAACTATGGCTACACCTTC. This sequence encodes CASTKGGNYGYTF.

The J gene is TRBJ1-5, the V gene TRBV28, with TRBD1 as a possible D gene (5 bases). Per germline, CDR1 MDHEN and CDR2 SYDVKM. This CDR3 comprises 17 residues. Trimming took off 5 bases at V and 3 bases at J, with 20 bases between the two ends. In DNA form, the CDR3 reads TGTGCCAGCAGTGATCTAGCGGGACCCCTTTCCAATCAGCCCCAGCATTTT. It yields the protein CASSDLAGPLSNQPQHF.

The chain links TRBV7-8 to TRBJ2-1; 14 positions agree with TRBD2. V lost 4 bases, J lost 2 bases, and 4 bases stayed unmatched. The CDR3 has 17 amino acids. Germline V gene lookup returns CDR1 SGHVS and CDR2 FQNEAQ. CDR3 region: CASSSGLAGETYNEQFF. CDR3 nucleotide sequence: TGTGCCAGCAGCTCGGGACTAGCGGGAGAAACCTACAATGAGCAGTTCTTC.

V gene TRBV29-1 combines with J gene TRBJ2-7, with 13 nucleotides matching TRBD2. This CDR3 has 14 amino acids. Per germline, CDR1 SQVTM and CDR2 ANQGSEA. The junction had 7 bases not matched to a gene; V was cut back by 5 bases and J by 6 bases. The DNA for the CDR3 is TGCAGCGTTAAACTAGCGGGAGGGACTTCCGAGCAGTACTTC. Translation: CSVKLAGGTSEQYF.

This sequence joins TRBV7-9 and TRBJ2-5; D not certain. Trimming pared 5 bases from V and 5 bases from J, leaving 12 bases between. This CDR3 spans 13 amino acids. Germline V gene data show CDR1 as SEHNR and CDR2 as FQNEAQ (reference sequence). This CDR3 reads CASSLIKEETQYF. The CDR3 DNA is TGTGCCAGCAGCCTCATTAAGGAGGAGACCCAGTACTTC.

This chain connects TRBV29-1 to TRBJ2-5, with D perhaps assigned TRBD1 or TRBD2 (5 bases each). Germline V CDR1 and CDR2: SQVTM, ANQGSEA. The V end lost 3 bases, the J end lost 4 bases, and 6 bases lay between the germline ends. The CDR3 contains 11 residues. The DNA of the CDR3 is TGCAGCGTTGATGGGGGAGAGACCCAGTACTTC. Translating gives CSVDGGETQYF.

J is TRBJ2-1 and V is TRBV7-2; D is ambiguous. Germline loops: CDR1 SGHTA, CDR2 FQGNSA. Trimming cost V 4 bases and J 0 bases, with 4 bases left between them. This CDR3 contains 13 residues. The CDR3 is CASSSRSYNEQFF. The CDR3 bases are TGTGCCAGCAGCTCCCGCTCCTACAATGAGCAGTTCTTC.

The chain is built from TRBV7-9 and TRBJ1-1, with TRBD1 matching over 9 bases. CDR3 length: 16 amino acids. CDR1 and CDR2 (germline): SEHNR, FQNEAQ (reference sequence). The J segment lost 6 bases and the V segment lost 0 bases, leaving 8 bases of the junction unmatched. The CDR3 region is CASSLAHRGLGSEAFF. The CDR3 DNA reads as TGTGCCAGCAGCTTAGCCCACAGGGGGCTTGGATCTGAAGCTTTCTTT. Full variable domain (outside the CDR3, taken from reference TRBV7-9 and TRBJ1-1): DTGVSQNPRHKITKRGQNVTFRCDPISEHNRLYWYRQTLGQGPEFLTYFQNEAQLEKSRLLSDRFSAERPKGSFSTLEIQRTEQGDSAMYLCASSLAHRGLGSEAFFGQGTRLTVV.

The chain combines TRBV27 with TRBJ2-2, with D unresolved. The germline V and J ends were trimmed by 5 bases and 6 bases, with 13 bases remaining between them. CDR1 and CDR2 from the germline V gene are MNHEY and SMNVEV (reference sequence). The CDR3 is 14 amino acids. For the CDR3, the DNA is TGTGCCAGCAGTGGTGGGCCAAAGGCCGGGGAGCTGTTTTTT. Amino acid sequence: CASSGGPKAGELFF.

The J gene is TRBJ2-3, the V gene TRBV2; 7 nucleotides align to TRBD1. Trimming removed 11 bases from V and 0 bases from J; junction bases left unmatched: 11. CDR3 length: 15 residues. Germline V gene sequence: CDR1 SNHLY, CDR2 FYNNEI. The CDR3 region has the DNA TGTGCCGGCATGAAAGGGACAGCTAGCACAGATACGCAGTATTTT. The encoded protein is CAGMKGTASTDTQYF. Based on the CDR3 plus reference TRBV2 and TRBJ2-3, the full variable domain is EPEVTQTPSHQVTQMGQEVILRCVPISNHLYFYWYRQILGQKVEFLVSFYNNEISEKSEIFDDQFSVERPDGSNFTLKIRSTKLEDSAMYFCAGMKGTASTDTQYFGPGTRLTVL.

The rearrangement uses TRBV3-1 and TRBJ1-2, with TRBD1 identical over 8 bases. The CDR3 is made up of 16 amino acids. Germline V gene data show CDR1 as LGHDT and CDR2 as YNNKEL (reference sequence). Losses at the gene ends were 1 base for V and 5 bases for J; bases not matched to a gene: 9. The CDR3 bases are TGTGCCAGCAGCCAAGTGCGGACAGGGATGTTTTATGGCTACACCTTC. Its translation: CASSQVRTGMFYGYTF.

V and J are TRBV27 and TRBJ2-7, with TRBD2 as a possible D gene (7 bases). This CDR3 region has 14 residues. The germline gives CDR1 MNHEY, CDR2 SMNVEV (reference sequence). V shed 5 bases and J shed 3 bases, with 14 bases lying between them. The CDR3 sequence: CASSPGGRIYEQYF. The DNA of the CDR3 is TGTGCCAGCAGTCCGGGGGGCAGGATCTACGAGCAGTACTTC.

The gene calls are TRBV5-1 and TRBJ2-7, with D hard to call. Between the trimmed V and J ends, which lost 0 bases and 0 bases, there was a span of 7 bases. This CDR3 has 14 amino acids. Per germline, CDR1 SGHRS and CDR2 YFSETQ. CDR3 sequence: CASSLGGNSYEQYF. CDR3 in DNA: TGCGCCAGCAGCTTGGGTGGGAACTCCTACGAGCAGTACTTC.

The chain links TRBV7-6 to TRBJ2-1, with D unresolved. The CDR3 contains 13 residues. Germline V lookup: CDR1 SGHVS, CDR2 FNYEAQ. V was clipped by 5 bases and J by 6 bases, with 11 bases between them. CDR3 residues: CASSQQVINEQFF. CDR3 bases: TGTGCCAGCAGCCAGCAGGTCATCAATGAGCAGTTCTTC.